The subject of this entry is one T cell receptor beta chain. The data derive from a study of blood T cell repertoires in COVID-19. For the study at large: Acute-phase and convalescent COVID-19 samples originated in the United States, Italy and Spain. Sources were T cells, B-cell-depleted T cells, or PBMCs; the material itself was cDNA or gDNA.

This CDR3 region has 14 residues. The V gene's germline CDR1 is LNHNV and CDR2 YYDKDF (reference sequence). V lost 5 bases to trimming and J lost 8 bases, with 18 bases between them. In the study's own analysis: Reference gene primer amplification in the assay estimated nucleated cell counts. Profiled with immunoSEQ multiplex PCR; TCRdb holds only in-frame clones, not every one. For V, J and clone size, that table is used; D and trimming come from the DNA. The table lists hundreds of thousands of clones, roughly 88% of them singletons. The V and J genes are TRBV15 and TRBJ1-2; weak D call: TRBD1 (5 bases). The receptor was derived from a human donor in a cohort sampled during active COVID-19. The sample taken for sequencing was peripheral blood. CDR3 nucleotide sequence: TGTGCCACCAGCTTCCGAGGCGGGGGGAGAGGCTACACCTTC. Translation: CATSFRGGGRGYTF.